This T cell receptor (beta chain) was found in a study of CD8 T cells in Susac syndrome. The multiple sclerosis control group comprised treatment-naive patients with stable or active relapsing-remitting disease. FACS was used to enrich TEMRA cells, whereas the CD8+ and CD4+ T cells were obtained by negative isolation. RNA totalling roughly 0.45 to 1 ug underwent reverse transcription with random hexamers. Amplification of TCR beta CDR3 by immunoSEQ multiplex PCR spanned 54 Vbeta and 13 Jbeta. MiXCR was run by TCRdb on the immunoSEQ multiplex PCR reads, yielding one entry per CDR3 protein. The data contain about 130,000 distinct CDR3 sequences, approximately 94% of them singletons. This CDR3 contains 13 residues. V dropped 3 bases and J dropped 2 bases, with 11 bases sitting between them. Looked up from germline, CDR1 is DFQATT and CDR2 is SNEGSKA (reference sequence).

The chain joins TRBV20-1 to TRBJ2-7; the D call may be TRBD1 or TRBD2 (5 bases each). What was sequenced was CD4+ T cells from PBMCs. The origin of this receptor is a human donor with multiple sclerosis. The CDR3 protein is CSARGTPTYEQYF. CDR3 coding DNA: TGCAGTGCTAGGGGGACGCCGACCTACGAGCAGTACTTC.